Following are 20 T cell receptor beta chains from one sample sequenced in a study of a mutant IDH1 vaccine in newly diagnosed glioma. The time point: week 11, during vaccination. Doses comprised 300 ug of mutant IDH1 20-mer peptide each, plus topical imiquimod. Antigens for these TCRs are unknown. Libraries were prepared by immunoSEQ multiplex PCR; TCRdb keeps only in-frame clonotypes and omits some of them. The repertoire consists of tens of thousands of clones, with around 77% occurring once and the leading ten covering around 8.3%. Material: PBMCs, obtained from a glioma patient whose treatment included an IDH1 peptide vaccine. Receptors were obtained from a woman between 18 and 29 years old with glioma.

The V and J genes are TRBV6-5 and TRBJ2-2, with D perhaps matching TRBD2 (6 bases). Per the germline V gene, CDR1 is MNHEY and CDR2 is SVGAGI. This CDR3 is 15 amino acids long. Trimming took off 4 bases at V and 4 bases at J, with 13 bases between the two ends. DNA for the CDR3: TGTGCCAGCAGTTCCGAACTAGCTTTCACCGGGGAGCTGTTTTTT. Protein product: CASSSELAFTGELFF.

V gene TRBV27 combines with J gene TRBJ2-5; D is possibly TRBD1 (6 bases). The CDR3 totals 14 residues. The V gene lost 5 bases and the J gene lost 1 base, with 11 bases spanning the gap. From germline, CDR1 is MNHEY and CDR2 SMNVEV (reference sequence). CDR3 sequence: CASSPDRIQETQYF. DNA for the CDR3: TGTGCCAGCAGTCCCGACAGGATCCAAGAGACCCAGTACTTC.

The chain has TRBV15 and TRBJ1-6; TRBD1 matches at 10 bases. The V gene's germline CDR1 is LNHNV and CDR2 YYDKDF (reference sequence). The CDR3 totals 17 residues. Trimming cost V 5 bases and J 4 bases; bases outside gene matches: 8. The CDR3 spells CATSGSWDRGYNSPLHF. In nucleotides, the CDR3 is TGTGCCACCAGCGGGAGTTGGGACAGGGGATATAATTCACCCCTCCACTTT.

V usage is TRBV5-5 and J usage is TRBJ1-4, with TRBD1 matching 7 bases. Germline-derived CDR1 and CDR2 are SGHKS and YYEKEE (reference sequence). The CDR3 totals 16 residues. V lost 0 bases to trimming and J lost 8 bases; unmatched junction nucleotides: 10. The CDR3, as DNA: TGTGCCAGCAGCTTGGAAGCCAGGGGGATAGGGGAAAAACTGTTTTTT. Amino acid sequence: CASSLEARGIGEKLFF.

In its sample, this clone was seen once. The chain joins TRBV19 to TRBJ1-1; D might be TRBD1 (5 bases). CDR1 LNHDA and CDR2 SQIVND come from the germline V gene (reference sequence). This CDR3 region has 13 residues. Deletions cut 8 bases from V and 5 bases from J, with 15 bases between. CDR3 sequence reads: CASSTAPSTEAFF. The CDR3 coding sequence is TGTGCCAGTTCGACAGCACCCTCTACTGAAGCTTTCTTT.

V and J are TRBV7-2 and TRBJ1-4; possibly TRBD1 for D (5 bases). Germline V lookup: CDR1 SGHTA, CDR2 FQGNSA. This CDR3 spans 16 amino acids. V was pared by 5 bases and J by 0 bases, with 13 bases between. CDR3 sequence: CASSPQRGATNEKLFF. As DNA, the CDR3 is TGTGCCAGCAGCCCCCAAAGGGGCGCAACTAATGAAAAACTGTTTTTT.

The chain recombines TRBV27 with TRBJ2-2; 11 bases agree with TRBD1. V trimming: 8 bases; J trimming: 3 bases; junction bases outside the gene matches: 11. Germline CDR1 is MNHEY and CDR2 is SMNVEV (reference sequence). The CDR3 extends over 17 amino acids. The CDR3 nucleotides are TGTGCCAGCCCAACCCGGGACAGGGGGATTTACACCGGGGAGCTGTTTTTT. Its translation is CASPTRDRGIYTGELFF.

The chain couples TRBV7-2 to TRBJ2-1, with unresolved D. V was trimmed by 0 bases and J by 7 bases, leaving 7 bases between them. This CDR3 spans 13 amino acids. The V gene's germline CDR1 is SGHTA and CDR2 FQGNSA. The CDR3 reads CASSLARSNEQFF. The DNA of the CDR3 is TGTGCCAGCAGCTTAGCGCGATCTAATGAGCAGTTCTTC.

This clone showed up just once. The V and J genes are TRBV6-4 and TRBJ2-2; D remains ambiguous. The V gene lost 3 bases and the J gene lost 2 bases, with 7 bases spanning the gap. CDR3 length: 14 amino acids. Looked up from germline, CDR1 is MRHNA and CDR2 is SNTAGT. The CDR3 sequence is CASSENFNTGELFF. CDR3 in DNA: TGTGCCAGCAGTGAGAATTTTAACACCGGGGAGCTGTTTTTT.

The J gene is TRBJ1-5, the V gene TRBV27, with D tentatively TRBD1 (5 bases). The CDR3 consists of 16 residues. Trimming left V 4 bases short and J 1 base short, with 14 bases between. Germline CDR1 and CDR2: MNHEY and SMNVEV (reference sequence). The CDR3 here is CASSSFLRESNQPQHF. The CDR3 bases are TGTGCCAGCAGTTCCTTTCTCAGGGAAAGCAATCAGCCCCAGCATTTT.

This clone was seen a handful of times. The chain links TRBV5-1 to TRBJ1-1; D gene ambiguous. The V gene's germline CDR1 is SGHRS and CDR2 YFSETQ. CDR3 size: 13 residues. The germline V and J ends were trimmed by 5 bases and 0 bases, with 8 bases remaining between them. CDR3 nucleotides: TGCGCCAGCAGGGGTGGAATGAACACTGAAGCTTTCTTT. It yields the protein CASRGGMNTEAFF.

V is TRBV6-6 and J is TRBJ2-1; maybe TRBD2 (6 bases). This CDR3 has 15 residues. The V end lost 8 bases, the J end lost 4 bases, and 18 bases lay between the germline ends. Germline V gene lookup returns CDR1 MNHNY and CDR2 SVGAGI (reference sequence). CDR3 sequence: CASAALAFPYNEQFF. CDR3 DNA: TGTGCCAGCGCCGCTCTAGCGTTCCCTTACAATGAGCAGTTCTTC.

The chain carries TRBV14 and TRBJ1-2, with a weak D call TRBD1 (5 bases). With 1 base removed from V and 4 bases from J, the gap between germline ends came to 16 bases. The CDR3 is made up of 16 amino acids. Germline V gene lookup returns CDR1 SGHDN and CDR2 FVKESK. CDR3 sequence reads: CASSQGLPGGFYGYTF. In DNA form, the CDR3 reads TGTGCCAGCAGCCAAGGACTTCCGGGGGGTTTCTATGGCTACACCTTC.

There are a few counts of this clone. CDR3 nucleotide sequence: TGTGCCAGCAGCCAGCAGGGAGGGAGGGCTTTCTTT. Amino acids: CASSQQGGRAFF. This chain joins TRBV7-3 and TRBJ1-1; maybe TRBD1 (5 bases). This CDR3 region has 12 residues. Per the germline V gene, CDR1 is SGHTA and CDR2 is FQGTGA. Trimming removed 5 bases at V and 11 bases at J, with 15 bases between.

The chain employs TRBV29-1 and TRBJ2-5, with 9 bases matching TRBD2. This CDR3 region has 14 residues. Germline V gene sequence: CDR1 SQVTM, CDR2 ANQGSEA. V lost 6 bases and J lost 2; bases outside the gene matches: 7. The CDR3 loop is CSVAGLAGQETQYF. The DNA of the CDR3 is TGCAGCGTGGCAGGCCTAGCGGGGCAAGAGACCCAGTACTTC.

V and J are TRBV5-1 and TRBJ2-1; possible D gene TRBD2, 6 bases. Per germline, CDR1 SGHRS and CDR2 YFSETQ. The length of the CDR3 is 15 residues. The V gene lost 1 base and the J gene lost 5 bases, with 13 bases spanning the gap. DNA for the CDR3: TGCGCCAGCAGCTTGTTGGCGGGAAAGCACAATGAGCAGTTCTTC. It specifies CASSLLAGKHNEQFF.

The table lists this clone with a few counts. This chain links TRBV27 with TRBJ1-1; no clear D. The CDR3 extends over 14 amino acids. Germline CDR1 and CDR2: MNHEY and SMNVEV (reference sequence). V gave up 0 bases and J gave up 5 bases, with 10 bases separating them. Here the CDR3 reads CASSLSKVGTEAFF. DNA of the CDR3: TGTGCCAGCAGTTTATCCAAGGTGGGAACTGAAGCTTTCTTT.

The chain joins TRBV19 to TRBJ1-1, with D possibly being TRBD1 (5 bases). Trimming removed 6 bases from V and 3 bases from J, with 17 bases in between. Germline CDR1 is LNHDA and CDR2 is SQIVND (reference sequence). CDR3 length: 15 amino acids. The CDR3 DNA sequence: TGTGCCAGTAGGGGCGAGACCGGGGGTGACACTGAAGCTTTCTTT. It translates to CASRGETGGDTEAFF.

The table lists this clone with a few counts. The gene calls are TRBV6-6 and TRBJ1-2, with 7 positions matching TRBD1. Germline CDR1 MNHNY, CDR2 SVGAGI (reference sequence). This CDR3 region has 14 residues. V lost 6 bases to trimming and J lost 4 bases; unmatched junction nucleotides: 8. CDR3 DNA sequence: TGTGCCAGCAGCCTCCGGGACAGAACCTATGGCTACACCTTC. Its protein is CASSLRDRTYGYTF.

The chain couples TRBV5-1 to TRBJ2-3, with D perhaps matching TRBD1 (6 bases). The germline V and J ends were trimmed by 0 bases and 5 bases, with 10 bases remaining between them. The CDR3 spans 14 residues. Germline lookup yields CDR1 SGHRS and CDR2 YFSETQ. Written as DNA, the CDR3 is TGCGCCAGCAGCTTGGGGGGCAGGGGAGATACGCAGTATTTT. This gives the protein CASSLGGRGDTQYF.